This T cell receptor beta chain was identified during a study of cytomegalovirus exposure and HLA in healthy donors. Across the whole study: Membership in the Caucasian-associated ancestry cluster was found for around four fifths of approximately 430 genotyped donors. Study-level findings and limits: Earlier results showed most TCR beta V segments being productive about 87% or about 30% of the time. Rare TCR sequences dominated, though some public TCRs recurred in many donors.

This cohort consisted of healthy bone marrow donors. Researchers ran the PCR with 60 Vbeta and 13 Jbeta primers. Libraries were prepared by immunoSEQ multiplex PCR; TCRdb keeps only in-frame clonotypes and omits some of them. The sample includes over 55,000 clones, approximately 83% seen only once; the top ten take approximately 1.5%. A word on this clone: No antigen is known for it.

Trimming at V came to 5 bases and at J to 4 bases, leaving 10 bases not matched to a gene. CDR3 length: 18 amino acids. Germline CDR1 and CDR2: SGHVS and FQNEAQ. Sequencing was carried out using PBMCs. The genes are TRBV7-8 and TRBJ2-2; 13 nucleotides align to TRBD2. The TCR originated in a man in his forties in good health and CMV-seronegative. CDR3: CASSTTSGGASITGELFF. DNA of the CDR3: TGTGCCAGCAGCACTACTAGCGGGGGGGCCAGTATCACCGGGGAGCTGTTTTTT.